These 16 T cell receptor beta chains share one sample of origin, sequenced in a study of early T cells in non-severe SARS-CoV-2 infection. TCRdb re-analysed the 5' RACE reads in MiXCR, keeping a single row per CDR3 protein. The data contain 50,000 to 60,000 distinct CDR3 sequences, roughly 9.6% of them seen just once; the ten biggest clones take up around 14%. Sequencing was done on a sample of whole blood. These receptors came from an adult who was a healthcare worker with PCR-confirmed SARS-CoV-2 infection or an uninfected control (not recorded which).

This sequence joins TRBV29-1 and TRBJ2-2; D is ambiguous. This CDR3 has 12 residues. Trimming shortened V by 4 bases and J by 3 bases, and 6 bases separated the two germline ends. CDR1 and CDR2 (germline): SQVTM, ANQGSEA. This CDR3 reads CSVVGHTGELFF. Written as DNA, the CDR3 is TGCAGCGTTGTGGGCCACACCGGGGAGCTGTTTTTT.

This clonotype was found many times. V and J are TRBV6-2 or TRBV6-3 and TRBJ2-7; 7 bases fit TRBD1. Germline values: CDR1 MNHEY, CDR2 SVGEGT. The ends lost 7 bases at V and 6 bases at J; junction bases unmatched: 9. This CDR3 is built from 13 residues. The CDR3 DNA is TGTGCCAGCACCCAGGGGGTGCTCGTCGAGCAGTACTTC. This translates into CASTQGVLVEQYF.

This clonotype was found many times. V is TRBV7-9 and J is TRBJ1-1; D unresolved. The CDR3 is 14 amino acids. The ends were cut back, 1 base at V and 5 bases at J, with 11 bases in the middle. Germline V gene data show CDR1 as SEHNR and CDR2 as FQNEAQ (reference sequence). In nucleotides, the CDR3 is TGTGCCAGCAGCTTAGTATCCAGGAGGACTGAAGCTTTCTTT. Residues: CASSLVSRRTEAFF.

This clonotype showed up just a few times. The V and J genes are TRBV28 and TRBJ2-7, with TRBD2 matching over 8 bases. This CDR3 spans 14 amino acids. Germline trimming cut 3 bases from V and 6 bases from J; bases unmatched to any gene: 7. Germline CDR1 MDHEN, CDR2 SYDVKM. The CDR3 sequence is CASSFQRELSEQYF. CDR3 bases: TGTGCCAGCAGTTTCCAGCGGGAGTTGTCCGAGCAGTACTTC.

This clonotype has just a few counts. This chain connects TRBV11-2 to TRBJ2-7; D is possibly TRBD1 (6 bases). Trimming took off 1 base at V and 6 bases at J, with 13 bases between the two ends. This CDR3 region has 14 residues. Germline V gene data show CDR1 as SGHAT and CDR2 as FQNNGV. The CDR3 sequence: CASSLVHRVGEQYF. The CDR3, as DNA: TGTGCCAGCAGCTTAGTTCACAGGGTAGGCGAGCAGTACTTC.

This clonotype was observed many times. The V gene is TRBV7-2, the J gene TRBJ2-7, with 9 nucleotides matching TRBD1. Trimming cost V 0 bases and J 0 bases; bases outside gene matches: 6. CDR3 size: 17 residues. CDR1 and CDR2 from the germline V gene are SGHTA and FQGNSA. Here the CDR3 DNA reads TGTGCCAGCAGCTTAGCCGGACAGGGGCCGAGCTCCTACGAGCAGTACTTC. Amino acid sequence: CASSLAGQGPSSYEQYF.

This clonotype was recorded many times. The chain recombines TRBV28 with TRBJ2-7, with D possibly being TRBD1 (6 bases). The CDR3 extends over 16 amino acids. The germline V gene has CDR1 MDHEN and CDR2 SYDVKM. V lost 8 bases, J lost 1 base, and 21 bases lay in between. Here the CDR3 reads CASFSAGARGSYEQYF. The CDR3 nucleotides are TGTGCCAGCTTCTCCGCCGGGGCCAGGGGTTCCTACGAGCAGTACTTC. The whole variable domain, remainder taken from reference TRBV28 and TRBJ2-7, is DVKVTQSSRYLVKRTGEKVFLECVQDMDHENMFWYRQDPGLGLRLIYFSYDVKMKEKGDIPEGYSVSREKKERFSLILESASTNQTSMYLCASFSAGARGSYEQYFGPGTRLTVT.

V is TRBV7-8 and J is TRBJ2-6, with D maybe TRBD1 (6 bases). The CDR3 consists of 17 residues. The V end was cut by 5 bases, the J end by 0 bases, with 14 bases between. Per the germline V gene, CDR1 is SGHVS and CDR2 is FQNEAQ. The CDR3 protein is CASSPRDMISGANVLTF. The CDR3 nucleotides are TGTGCCAGCAGCCCCCGGGACATGATCTCTGGGGCCAACGTCCTGACTTTC.

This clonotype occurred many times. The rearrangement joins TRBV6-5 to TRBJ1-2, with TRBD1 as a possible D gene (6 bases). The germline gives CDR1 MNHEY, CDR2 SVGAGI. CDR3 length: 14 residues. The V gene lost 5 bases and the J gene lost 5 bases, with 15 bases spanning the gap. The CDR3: CASSERTVTYGYTF. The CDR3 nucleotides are TGTGCCAGCAGTGAGCGGACAGTGACATATGGCTACACCTTC.

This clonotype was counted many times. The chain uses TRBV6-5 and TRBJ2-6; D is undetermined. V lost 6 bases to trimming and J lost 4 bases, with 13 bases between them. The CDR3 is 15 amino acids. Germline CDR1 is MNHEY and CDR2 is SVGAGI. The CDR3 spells CASSQTTSGANVLTF. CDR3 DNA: TGTGCCAGCAGCCAGACAACATCCGGGGCCAACGTCCTGACTTTC.

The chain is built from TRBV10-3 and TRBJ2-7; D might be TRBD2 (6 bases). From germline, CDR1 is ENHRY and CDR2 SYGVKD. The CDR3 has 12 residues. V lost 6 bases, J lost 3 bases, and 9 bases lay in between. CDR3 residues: CAIRSGDYEQYF. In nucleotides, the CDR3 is TGTGCCATCAGATCGGGAGACTACGAGCAGTACTTC.

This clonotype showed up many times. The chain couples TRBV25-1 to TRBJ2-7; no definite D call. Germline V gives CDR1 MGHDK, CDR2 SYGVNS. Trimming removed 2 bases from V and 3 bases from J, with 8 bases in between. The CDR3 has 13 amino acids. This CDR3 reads CASSEGYGYEQYF. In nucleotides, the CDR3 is TGTGCCAGCAGTGAAGGTTACGGCTACGAGCAGTACTTC.

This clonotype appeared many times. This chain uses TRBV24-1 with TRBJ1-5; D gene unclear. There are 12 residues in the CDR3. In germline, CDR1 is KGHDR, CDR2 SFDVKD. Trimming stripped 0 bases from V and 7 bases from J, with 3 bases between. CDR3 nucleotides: TGTGCCACCAGTGATTTGGCCCAGCCCCAGCATTTT. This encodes CATSDLAQPQHF.

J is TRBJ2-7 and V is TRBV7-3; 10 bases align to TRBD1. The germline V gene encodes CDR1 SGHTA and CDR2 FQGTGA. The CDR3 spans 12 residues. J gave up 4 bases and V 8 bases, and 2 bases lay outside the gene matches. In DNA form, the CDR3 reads TGTGCCAGCTGGGACAGGGGTTACGAGCAGTACTTC. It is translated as CASWDRGYEQYF. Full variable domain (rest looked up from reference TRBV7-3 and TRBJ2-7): GAGVSQTPSNKVTEKGKYVELRCDPISGHTALYWYRQSLGQGPEFLIYFQGTGAADDSGLPNDRFFAVRPEGSVSTLKIQRTERGDSAVYLCASWDRGYEQYFGPGTRLTVT.

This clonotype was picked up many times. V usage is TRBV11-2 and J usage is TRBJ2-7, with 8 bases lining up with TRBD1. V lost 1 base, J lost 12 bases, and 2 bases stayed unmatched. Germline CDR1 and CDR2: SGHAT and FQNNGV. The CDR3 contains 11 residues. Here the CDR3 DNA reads TGTGCCAGCAGCTTAGGGACAGGGCCGTACTTC. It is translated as CASSLGTGPYF.

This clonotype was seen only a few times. The CDR3 bases are TGTGCCAGCAGCGCCCAGTACGGGGAGCTGTTTTTT. This gives the protein CASSAQYGELFF. J is TRBJ2-2 and V is TRBV7-2; no reliable D call. The V gene lost 5 bases and the J gene lost 7 bases, with 8 bases spanning the gap. The CDR3 loop spans 12 amino acids. Germline V gene data show CDR1 as SGHTA and CDR2 as FQGNSA.